This T cell receptor (beta chain) was captured by sequencing in a study of shared clonotypes between healthy human individuals. Study as a whole: Per donor, CD8 memory used one plate, CD8 naive used two, CD4 memory used three and CD4 naive used three. The study, taken as a whole, reports: The diversity represented, both genetic and in exposure history, was limited by few donors. Among donors, clonotype sharing was expected to be affected by sequencing depth.

A word on this clone: The antigen remains unidentified.

Cells designated naive CD8 were CD45RO-negative and were positively selected for CCR7, with terminally differentiated effector memory CD45RA+ cells excluded. Some clones are missing from TCRdb's copy, which holds only in-frame ones; the method was immunoSEQ multiplex PCR. Of about 820,000 clones listed, nearly 95% are singletons. V lost 4 bases to trimming and J lost 1 base, with 11 bases between them. The CDR3 loop spans 14 amino acids. Looked up from germline, CDR1 is SGHRS and CDR2 is YFSETQ. Sequencing input: naive CD8+ T cells sorted from blood. This sequence joins TRBV5-1 and TRBJ1-1; D may be TRBD1 (6 bases). The sequence was obtained from a man aged 30-40 years in good health. In DNA form, the CDR3 reads TGCGCCAGCAGCCTGTTACAGGGGAACACTGAAGCTTTCTTT. Translating it yields CASSLLQGNTEAFF. The full variable domain, in which reference TRBV5-1 and TRBJ1-1 provide the parts outside the CDR3, is KAGVTQTPRYLIKTRGQQVTLSCSPISGHRSVSWYQQTPGQGLQFLFEYFSETQRNKGNFPGRFSGRQFSNSRSEMNVSTLELGDSALYLCASSLLQGNTEAFFGQGTRLTVV.